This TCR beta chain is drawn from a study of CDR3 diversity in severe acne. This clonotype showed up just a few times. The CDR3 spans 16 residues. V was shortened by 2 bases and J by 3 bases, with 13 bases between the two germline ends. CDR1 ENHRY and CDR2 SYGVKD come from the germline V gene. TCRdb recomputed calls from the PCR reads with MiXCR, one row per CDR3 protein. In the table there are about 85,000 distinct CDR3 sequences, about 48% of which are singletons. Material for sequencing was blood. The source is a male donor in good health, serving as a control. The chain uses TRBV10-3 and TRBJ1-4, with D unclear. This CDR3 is CAISEGEVSANEKLFF. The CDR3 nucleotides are TGTGCCATCAGTGAGGGGGAAGTTTCGGCTAATGAAAAACTGTTTTTT.